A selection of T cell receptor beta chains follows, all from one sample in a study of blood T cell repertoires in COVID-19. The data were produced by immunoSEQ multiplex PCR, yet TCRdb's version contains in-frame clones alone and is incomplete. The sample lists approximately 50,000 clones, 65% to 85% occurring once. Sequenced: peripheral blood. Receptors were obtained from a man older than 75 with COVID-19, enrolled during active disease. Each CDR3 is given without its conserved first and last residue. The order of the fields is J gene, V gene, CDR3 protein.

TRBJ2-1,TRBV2,ASSEDRGRDEQF
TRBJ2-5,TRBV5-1,ASSSGGTETQY
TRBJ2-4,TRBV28,ASSFLKRGKAKNIQY
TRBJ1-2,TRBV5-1,ASSLTAANYGYT
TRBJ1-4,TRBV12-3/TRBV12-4,ASRVSSSEKLF
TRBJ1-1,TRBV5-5,ASSTQGARLERTEAF
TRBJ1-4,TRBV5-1,ASSLVGTGANEKLF
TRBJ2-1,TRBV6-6,ASSYSTSDEQF
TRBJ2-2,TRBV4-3,ASSQVLGGELTGELF
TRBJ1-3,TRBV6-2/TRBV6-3,ASSAQGTTSGNTIY
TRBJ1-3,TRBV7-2,ASNSPTGSGNTIY
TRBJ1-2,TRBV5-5,ASSLGAGQGNNYGYT
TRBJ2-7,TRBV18,ASSGDTNIREQY
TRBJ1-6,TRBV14,ASSHGTGRYSPLH
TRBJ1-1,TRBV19,ASSVAVPGQGFYSEAF
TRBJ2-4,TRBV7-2,ASRRRLAENIQY
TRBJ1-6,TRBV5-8,ASSSEGRSPLH
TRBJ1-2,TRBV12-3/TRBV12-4,ASTRSANYGYT
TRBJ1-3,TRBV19,ASSITGKSAGNTIY
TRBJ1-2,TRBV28,ASSMDRGIDGYT
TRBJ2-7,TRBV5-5,ASSLAPTEYYEQY
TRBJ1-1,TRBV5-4,ASSLANGNTEAF
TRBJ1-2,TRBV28,ASREGQGTQGYT
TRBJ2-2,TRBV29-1,SVENQGVLF
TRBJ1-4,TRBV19,ASQPLGGAREKLF
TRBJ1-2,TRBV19,ASSSLRDRGIYGYT
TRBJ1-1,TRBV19,ASNRGRAIMNTEAF
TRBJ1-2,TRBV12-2,ASRWSRDKYYGYT
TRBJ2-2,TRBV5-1,ASSPGGASTGELF
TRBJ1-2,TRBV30,AWSVRGGGEIIAGYT
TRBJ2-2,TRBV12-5,ASGLRQGVFGELF
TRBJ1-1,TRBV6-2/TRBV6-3,ASSYPAGVAF
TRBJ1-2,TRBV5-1,ASSWESAGYGYT
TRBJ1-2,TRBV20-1,SALDSFGYT
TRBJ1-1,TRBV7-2,ASSDPGGLFAEAF
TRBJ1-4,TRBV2,ASSSGTGLSNEKLF
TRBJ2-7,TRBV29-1,SVEDRSKSEQY
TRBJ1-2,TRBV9,ASSVAGAYGYT
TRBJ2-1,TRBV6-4,ASSAGLAPRNEQF
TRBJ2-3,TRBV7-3,ASSSQGWDTQY
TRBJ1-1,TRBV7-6,ASSLGGGGRTEAF
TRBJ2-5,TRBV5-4,ASSPDMGAWETQY
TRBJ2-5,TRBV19,ASSAGQGAGTQY
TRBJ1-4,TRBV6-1,ASSEGLTNEKLF
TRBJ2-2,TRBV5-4,ASSFRGTGELF
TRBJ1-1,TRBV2,ASGDRGFTEAF
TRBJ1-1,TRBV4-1,ASSPQGAVMNTEAF
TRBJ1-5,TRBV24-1,ATSESTGSRQPQH
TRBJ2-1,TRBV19,ASSKEREDIYYNEQF
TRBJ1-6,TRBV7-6,ASSSDSYNSPLH
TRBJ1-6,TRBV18,ASSRSGQGSSYNSPLH
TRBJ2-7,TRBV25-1,ASSEARERY